The 27 T cell receptor beta chains reported below all come from one sample, sequenced in a study of T cells in Graves' hyperthyroidism and ophthalmopathy. The TCR beta CDR3 regions underwent amplification using RNA transcripts as the source. Primed by the HTBI set, a first-round RT-PCR was run on the TCR CDR3. Via MiXCR, TCRdb re-called the multiplex PCR reads, giving one row per CDR3 protein. The sample lists around 290,000 distinct CDR3 sequences; about 15% were seen once. The sequenced sample was blood. These receptors all stem from a woman aged 60 to 75 with Graves' ophthalmopathy.

At least ten counts were recorded for this clonotype. The V and J genes are TRBV28 and TRBJ2-7; TRBD1 might be the D (6 bases). Germline V gene data show CDR1 as MDHEN and CDR2 as SYDVKM. The CDR3 consists of 15 residues. V was shortened by 6 bases and J by 0 bases, with 15 bases between the two germline ends. The CDR3 sequence: CASRPDRIPSYEQYF. The CDR3 coding sequence is TGTGCCAGCAGACCCGACAGGATCCCCTCCTACGAGCAGTACTTC.

In this sample, this clonotype turned up many times. The chain employs TRBV7-3 and TRBJ2-7, with 8 positions matching TRBD1. Trimming at V came to 4 bases and at J to 9 bases, leaving 11 bases not matched to a gene. This CDR3 spans 14 amino acids. The V gene's germline CDR1 is SGHTA and CDR2 FQGTGA. The CDR3 coding sequence is TGTGCCAGCAGCTCCTTGGGACAGGCGCGAGGGCAGTACTTC. Translation gives CASSSLGQARGQYF.

This clonotype was counted a single time. The gene calls are TRBV7-6 and TRBJ2-1; 9 nucleotides align to TRBD2. Germline V CDR1 and CDR2: SGHVS, FNYEAQ. The trim removed 5 bases at V and 5 bases at J, leaving 7 bases unmatched. The CDR3 length is 15 residues. The CDR3 DNA is TGTGCCAGCAGCCCTAGGGCGGGAGGGGACAATGAGCAGTTCTTC. Protein: CASSPRAGGDNEQFF.

This clonotype was seen ten or more times. V usage is TRBV20-1 and J usage is TRBJ2-1; 7 bases agree with TRBD2. V was pared by 5 bases and J by 7 bases, with 8 bases of the junction left unmatched. The germline gives CDR1 DFQATT, CDR2 SNEGSKA (reference sequence). The CDR3 length is 13 residues. The CDR3 here is CSAVGRGGNEQFF. In DNA, the CDR3 is TGCAGTGCTGTGGGGCGGGGAGGGAATGAGCAGTTCTTC.

In DNA form, the CDR3 reads TGTGCCAGCAGTCCACAGGGGGCTAGCACAGATACGCAGTATTTT. Its translation: CASSPQGASTDTQYF. The J gene is TRBJ2-3, the V gene TRBV27; the match to TRBD1 covers 9 bases. CDR1 and CDR2 (germline): MNHEY, SMNVEV (reference sequence). J gave up 0 bases and V 5 bases, and 3 bases lay outside the gene matches. This CDR3 is built from 15 residues.

This clonotype was seen repeatedly, ten times or more. V usage is TRBV20-1 and J usage is TRBJ1-5, with a possible D match to TRBD1 (5 bases). Between the trimmed V and J ends, which lost 5 bases and 1 base, there was a span of 12 bases. This CDR3 region has 14 residues. CDR1 DFQATT and CDR2 SNEGSKA come from the germline V gene (reference sequence). The DNA for the CDR3 is TGCAGTGCTCTCCAGGGTGTAAGCAATCAGCCCCAGCATTTT. This codes for CSALQGVSNQPQHF.

This chain uses TRBV19 with TRBJ2-7; weak D call: TRBD2 (5 bases). This CDR3 is 13 amino acids long. The V gene lost 7 bases and the J gene lost 7 bases, with 17 bases spanning the gap. CDR1 is LNHDA and CDR2 is SQIVND in the germline V gene (reference sequence). The CDR3 region has the DNA TGTGCCAGTAATGGCGGGCTCGCTGGGGAGCAGTACTTC. This sequence encodes CASNGGLAGEQYF.

This clonotype occurred many times. The chain has TRBV5-6 and TRBJ2-5, with D tentatively TRBD1 or TRBD2 (5 bases each). V lost 3 bases, J lost 5 bases, and 20 bases lay in between. The CDR3 consists of 16 residues. Germline V gene sequence: CDR1 SGHDT, CDR2 YYEEEE. As DNA, the CDR3 is TGTGCCAGCAGCTGGGGTGACGGACAAAGGGAGGAGACCCAGTACTTC. Its translation is CASSWGDGQREETQYF.

This clonotype has ten or more counts. The chain carries TRBV20-1 and TRBJ1-5; D is unclear. The CDR3 covers 16 residues. Germline loops: CDR1 DFQATT, CDR2 SNEGSKA (reference sequence). The V end was cut by 4 bases, the J end by 4 bases, with 20 bases between. The CDR3 reads CSAKAAGSARNQPQHF. The CDR3 nucleotides read TGCAGTGCTAAAGCGGCGGGGTCGGCAAGAAATCAGCCCCAGCATTTT.

V gene TRBV4-3 combines with J gene TRBJ2-7; D may correspond to TRBD1 or TRBD2 (5 bases each). Germline CDR1 and CDR2: LGHNA and YSLEER. The CDR3 runs to 15 residues. V shed 0 bases and J shed 3 bases, with 12 bases lying between them. CDR3 loop: CASSQELGVRYEQYF. The CDR3 DNA sequence: TGCGCCAGCAGCCAAGAGTTGGGGGTGCGCTACGAGCAGTACTTC.

This clonotype occurred many times. This sequence joins TRBV6-1 and TRBJ2-7; 7 bases fit TRBD1. The CDR3 is 18 residues long. CDR1 is MNHNS, CDR2 SASEGT, per germline. V lost 3 bases to trimming and J lost 6 bases; unmatched junction nucleotides: 20. In DNA form, the CDR3 reads TGTGCCAGCAGTGAGGCCCTAACAGGGGCGGCTGTTGGTGGCGAGCAGTACTTC. Amino acid sequence: CASSEALTGAAVGGEQYF.

This clonotype was recorded many times. The rearrangement joins TRBV5-1 to TRBJ2-3; D uncertain. Germline CDR1 and CDR2: SGHRS and YFSETQ. The CDR3 runs 14 residues. Trimming removed 0 bases at V and 0 bases at J, with 5 bases between. The CDR3 here is CASSLDGSTDTQYF. For the CDR3, the DNA is TGCGCCAGCAGCTTGGACGGGAGCACAGATACGCAGTATTTT. The full variable domain, completed using reference TRBV5-1 and TRBJ2-3, is KAGVTQTPRYLIKTRGQQVTLSCSPISGHRSVSWYQQTPGQGLQFLFEYFSETQRNKGNFPGRFSGRQFSNSRSEMNVSTLELGDSALYLCASSLDGSTDTQYFGPGTRLTVL.

This clonotype was seen at least ten times. The chain links TRBV7-2 to TRBJ2-7; 7 bases agree with TRBD2. J gave up 1 base and V 6 bases, and 9 bases lay outside the gene matches. Germline CDR1 is SGHTA and CDR2 is FQGNSA. The CDR3 runs 15 residues. The CDR3 DNA reads TGTGCCAGCAGGTTGGGGTCGGGGGGATCCTACGAGCAGTACTTC. As protein: CASRLGSGGSYEQYF.

This clonotype was found many times. The CDR3 bases are TGCAGTGCTAGAGATCTCTGGGGGACTAGCGTCTCCAATGAGCAGTTCTTC. This codes for CSARDLWGTSVSNEQFF. J is TRBJ2-1 and V is TRBV20-1; 10 bases map to TRBD2. Trimming at V came to 0 bases and at J to 6 bases, leaving 11 bases not matched to a gene. The germline V gene encodes CDR1 DFQATT and CDR2 SNEGSKA (reference sequence). The CDR3 is made up of 17 amino acids.

This clonotype was counted once. The chain is built from TRBV4-3 and TRBJ2-5; D possibly matches TRBD1 or TRBD2 (6 bases each). The V gene's germline CDR1 is LGHNA and CDR2 YSLEER. This CDR3 is built from 16 residues. V was pared by 0 bases and J by 5 bases, with 16 bases between. CDR3: CASSQDLTGGRETQYF. CDR3 sequence (DNA): TGCGCCAGCAGCCAAGATCTTACCGGGGGCCGGGAGACCCAGTACTTC.

This clonotype occurred many times. This chain links TRBV28 with TRBJ2-6, with D perhaps matching TRBD1 (5 bases). CDR3 length: 16 residues. The V end lost 3 bases, the J end lost 3 bases, and 12 bases lay between the germline ends. Germline V gives CDR1 MDHEN, CDR2 SYDVKM. As DNA, the CDR3 is TGTGCCAGCAGTTTCCTAGGGGCTAGTGGGGCCAACGTCCTGACTTTC. This gives the protein CASSFLGASGANVLTF.

This clonotype came up many times. The chain recombines TRBV5-1 with TRBJ1-1; D perhaps matches TRBD1 (6 bases). This CDR3 contains 16 residues. Looked up from germline, CDR1 is SGHRS and CDR2 is YFSETQ. Trimming stripped 0 bases from V and 3 bases from J, with 15 bases between. As DNA, the CDR3 is TGCGCCAGCAGCTTGGAACGGACAGATTTCTACACTGAAGCTTTCTTT. This codes for CASSLERTDFYTEAFF.

This clonotype occurred a few times. The J gene is TRBJ2-5, the V gene TRBV27; TRBD1 might be the D (6 bases). Trimming took off 4 bases at V and 4 bases at J, with 10 bases between the two ends. Germline lookup yields CDR1 MNHEY and CDR2 SMNVEV (reference sequence). CDR3 length equals 13 residues. For the CDR3, the DNA is TGTGCCAGCAGTTGGACAGATGGAGAGACCCAGTACTTC. Protein sequence: CASSWTDGETQYF.

The chain's CDR3 is CSARALTSGRFNEQFF. In DNA, the CDR3 is TGCAGTGCTAGAGCCCTGACTAGCGGGAGGTTCAATGAGCAGTTCTTC. V and J are TRBV20-1 and TRBJ2-1; 13 bases are shared with TRBD2. The CDR3 runs 16 residues. Germline lookup yields CDR1 DFQATT and CDR2 SNEGSKA (reference sequence). V lost 1 base to trimming and J lost 6 bases; unmatched junction nucleotides: 6.

The chain employs TRBV12-3 or TRBV12-4 and TRBJ1-2; D ambiguous. V was clipped by 1 base and J by 3 bases, with 12 bases between them. This CDR3 region has 15 residues. For the CDR3, the DNA is TGTGCCAGCAGTTTAGATAGAACACTCCACTATGGCTACACCTTC. It codes for CASSLDRTLHYGYTF.

This clonotype was observed at least ten times. This chain connects TRBV11-2 to TRBJ2-3; possible D gene TRBD1, 5 bases. The CDR3 runs 16 residues. V gave up 1 base and J gave up 2 bases, with 13 bases separating them. CDR1 and CDR2 from the germline V gene are SGHAT and FQNNGV. The chain's CDR3 is CASSLVGATNTDTQYF. The CDR3 nucleotides are TGTGCCAGCAGCTTAGTAGGGGCAACAAACACAGATACGCAGTATTTT.

The genes are TRBV6-5 and TRBJ2-1; 9 bases map to TRBD2. The CDR3 is made up of 18 amino acids. Trimming at V came to 4 bases and at J to 4 bases, leaving 14 bases not matched to a gene. CDR1 MNHEY and CDR2 SVGAGI come from the germline V gene. CDR3 nucleotide sequence: TGTGCCAGCAGTTCTCACCAAACGGGACTAGCAAAATACAATGAGCAGTTCTTC. Translation: CASSSHQTGLAKYNEQFF.

This clonotype turned up a few times. This chain links TRBV12-3 or TRBV12-4 with TRBJ2-7, with D perhaps matching TRBD2 (5 bases). The CDR3 spans 13 residues. V was pared by 6 bases and J by 5 bases, with 14 bases between. The CDR3 reads CASSGSGYHEQYF. In nucleotides, the CDR3 is TGTGCCAGCAGCGGATCGGGGTACCACGAGCAGTACTTC.

Ten or more counts support this clonotype. V and J are TRBV20-1 and TRBJ2-1, with 10 bases that match TRBD2. J lost 7 bases, V lost 0 bases, and 3 bases had no gene match. Germline CDR1 reads DFQATT; CDR2 reads SNEGSKA (reference sequence). This CDR3 is 14 amino acids long. Here the CDR3 reads CSARDLTSGNEQFF. In nucleotides, the CDR3 is TGCAGTGCTAGAGATCTGACTAGCGGGAATGAGCAGTTCTTC.

This clonotype showed up many times. The chain couples TRBV5-6 to TRBJ1-2; no clear D gene. The V and J ends lost 1 base and 2 bases respectively, with 9 bases between them. The CDR3 runs 14 residues. Looked up from germline, CDR1 is SGHDT and CDR2 is YYEEEE. The CDR3 nucleotides are TGTGCCAGCAGCTTGTCTCCAGAGAACTATGGCTACACCTTC. It codes for CASSLSPENYGYTF.

This clonotype was counted only a few times. J is TRBJ2-3 and V is TRBV6-5; tentative D call: TRBD1 (6 bases). This CDR3 comprises 16 residues. Germline-derived CDR1 and CDR2 are MNHEY and SVGAGI. Deletions cut 0 bases from V and 2 bases from J, with 12 bases between. The CDR3 protein is CASSYSSTGYTDTQYF. CDR3 DNA: TGTGCCAGCAGTTACTCGAGCACAGGGTACACAGATACGCAGTATTTT.

This clonotype has a count of ten or more. V and J are TRBV7-2 and TRBJ2-7; TRBD2 matches 11 bases. The ends lost 4 bases at V and 3 bases at J; junction bases unmatched: 2. Germline V CDR1 and CDR2: SGHTA, FQGNSA. The CDR3 has 14 residues. The CDR3 bases are TGTGCCAGCAGCTCGACTAGCGGGAACTACGAGCAGTACTTC. This sequence encodes CASSSTSGNYEQYF.